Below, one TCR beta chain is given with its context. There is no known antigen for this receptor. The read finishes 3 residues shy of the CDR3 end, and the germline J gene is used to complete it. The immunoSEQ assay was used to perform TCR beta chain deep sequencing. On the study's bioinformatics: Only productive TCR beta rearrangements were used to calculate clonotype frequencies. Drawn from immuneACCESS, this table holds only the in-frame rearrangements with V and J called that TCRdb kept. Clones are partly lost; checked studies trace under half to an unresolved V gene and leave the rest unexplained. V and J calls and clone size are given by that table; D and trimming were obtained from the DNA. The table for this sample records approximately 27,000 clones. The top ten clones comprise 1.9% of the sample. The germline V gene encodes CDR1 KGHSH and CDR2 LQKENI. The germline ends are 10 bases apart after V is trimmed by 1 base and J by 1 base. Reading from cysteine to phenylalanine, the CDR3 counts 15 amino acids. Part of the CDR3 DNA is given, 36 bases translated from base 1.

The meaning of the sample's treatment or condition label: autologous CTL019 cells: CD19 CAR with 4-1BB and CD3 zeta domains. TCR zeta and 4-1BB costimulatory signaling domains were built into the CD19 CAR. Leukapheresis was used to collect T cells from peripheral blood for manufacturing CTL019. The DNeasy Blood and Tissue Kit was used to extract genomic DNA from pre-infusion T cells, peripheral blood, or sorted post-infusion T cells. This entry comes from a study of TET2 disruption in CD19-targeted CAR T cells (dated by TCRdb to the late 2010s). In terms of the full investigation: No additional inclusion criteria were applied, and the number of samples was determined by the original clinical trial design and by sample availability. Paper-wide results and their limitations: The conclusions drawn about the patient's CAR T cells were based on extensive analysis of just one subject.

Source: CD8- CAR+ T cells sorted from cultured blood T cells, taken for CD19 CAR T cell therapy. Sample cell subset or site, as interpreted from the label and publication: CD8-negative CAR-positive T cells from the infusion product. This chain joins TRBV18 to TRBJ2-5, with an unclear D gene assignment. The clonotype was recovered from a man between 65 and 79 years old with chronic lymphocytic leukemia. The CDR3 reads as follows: CASSPLISPQETQYF. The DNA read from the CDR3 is TGTGCCAGCTCACCACTAATATCCCCCCAAGAGACC.